These T cell receptor beta chains were read from a single sample in a study of immune evolution from preneoplasia to lung adenocarcinoma. Profiled with immunoSEQ multiplex PCR; TCRdb holds only in-frame clones, not every one. The data show roughly 38,000 clones, 74% seen once. The sample was FFPE invasive lung adenocarcinoma tissue. Receptors originate from a person between 55 and 70 years old with lung adenocarcinoma. CDR3s include the opening cysteine and the closing phenylalanine or tryptophan. D genes are given only for firm matches. Not all rows give a size; the values are once, few, many and, for expanded clones, a class.

TRBJ2-1,TRBV7-3,NA,NA,CASSPYLSNEQFF,TGTGCCAGCAGCCCATATCTGTCCAATGAGCAGTTCTTC
TRBJ1-3,TRBV5-6,few,NA,CASSLGQGLSGNTIYF,TGTGCCAGCAGCTTGGGTCAGGGTCTATCTGGAAACACCATATATTTT
TRBJ2-2,TRBV6-6,few,NA,CASSYVAGELFF,TGTGCCAGCAGTTACGTAGCCGGGGAGCTGTTTTTT
TRBJ2-7,TRBV27,NA,TRBD1,CASHLTGATRREQYF,TGTGCCAGCCACCTGACAGGGGCTACAAGACGGGAGCAGTACTTC
TRBJ1-2,TRBV11-2,NA,TRBD1,CASSPAGTVPSYGYTF,TGTGCCAGCAGCCCCGCCGGGACAGTGCCCTCCTATGGCTACACCTTC
TRBJ2-1,TRBV30,once,TRBD2,CAWSDQRETGYNEQFF,TGTGCCTGGAGTGACCAGCGGGAGACAGGTTACAATGAGCAGTTCTTC
TRBJ1-5,TRBV28,NA,TRBD1,CASSLGQGRQPQHF,TGTGCCAGCAGTCTCGGACAGGGACGTCAGCCCCAGCATTTT
TRBJ2-1,TRBV5-1,NA,TRBD2,CASSSLAGGNNEQFF,TGCGCCAGCAGCTCCCTAGCGGGAGGGAACAATGAGCAGTTCTTC
TRBJ2-1,TRBV6-1,few,TRBD2,CASSVGTSGNNEQFF,TGTGCCAGCAGCGTAGGGACTAGCGGTAACAATGAGCAGTTCTTC
TRBJ2-1,TRBV4-2,once,NA,CASSQEGDPSYNEQFF,TGTGCCAGCAGCCAAGAAGGGGATCCCTCCTACAATGAGCAGTTCTTC
TRBJ2-1,TRBV4-2,few,TRBD2,CASSRGLRGGSYNEQFF,TGTGCCAGCAGCCGCGGTCTGCGGGGAGGGTCCTACAATGAGCAGTTCTTC
TRBJ2-5,TRBV4-2,few,NA,CASSQDQGETQYF,TGTGCCAGCAGCCAAGACCAGGGAGAGACCCAGTACTTC
TRBJ2-7,TRBV4-1,NA,TRBD2,CASSLLSAGDHEQYF,TGCGCCAGCAGCCTTCTATCGGCGGGAGACCACGAGCAGTACTTC
TRBJ1-1,TRBV27,NA,NA,CASSFSPLVAGPMNTEAFF,TGTGCCAGCAGTTTTAGCCCTCTTGTGGCAGGGCCCATGAACACTGAAGCTTTCTTT
TRBJ1-4,TRBV4-1,NA,NA,CASSQVAGDEKLFF,TGCGCCAGCAGCCAAGTGGCAGGGGACGAAAAACTGTTTTTT
TRBJ2-1,TRBV5-4,few,TRBD2,CASSFVAGDGNEQFF,TGTGCCAGCAGTTTTGTGGCGGGAGACGGTAATGAGCAGTTCTTC
TRBJ1-5,TRBV15,NA,NA,CATSRDDNPVQPQHF,TGTGCCACCAGCAGAGACGACAACCCCGTGCAGCCCCAGCATTTT
TRBJ2-3,TRBV29-1,once,TRBD2,CSVEGLASTDTQYF,TGCAGCGTTGAGGGACTAGCTAGCACAGATACGCAGTATTTT
TRBJ2-2,TRBV6-5,few,NA,CASSRNHRELFF,TGTGCCAGCAGTCGAAATCACCGGGAGCTGTTTTTT
TRBJ1-5,TRBV6-1,NA,NA,CASSNLGGNQPQHF,TGTGCCAGCAGTAACCTTGGGGGCAATCAGCCCCAGCATTTT